The source of this T cell receptor (beta chain) is a study of identical twins. Study-level results: Whereas memory repertoires showed no such difference, abundant cord blood beta clonotypes carried fewer insertions. Not following the same donors, the study drew its conclusions from cross-sectional statistical analysis.

This clonotype was observed many times. Its antigen remains unidentified. J gave up 2 bases and V 2 bases, and 16 bases lay outside the gene matches. Germline V gives CDR1 SGHTS, CDR2 YDEGEE. The CDR3 contains 18 residues. TCRdb used MiXCR to reprocess the 5' RACE reads, holding one entry per CDR3 protein. The table shows around 300,000 distinct CDR3 sequences, with around 8.8% occurring only once. This sample also appeared in a second study, on yellow fever vaccine responses in identical twins.

The TCR sequence derives from a woman under 30 in good health. This chain uses TRBV5-8 with TRBJ2-7, with TRBD1 matching 7 bases. The specimen sequenced was memory (CD45RO+) T cells sorted from blood. The DNA of the CDR3 is TGTGCCAGCAGCTTCAGGGTGCCCCGGGACAGACGACCCTACGAGCAGTACGTC. Its protein is CASSFRVPRDRRPYEQYV.